The rows below give T cell receptor beta chains drawn from one sample of a study of blood T cell repertoires in COVID-19. Produced via immunoSEQ multiplex PCR; TCRdb's table is partial and in-frame only. This sample has 350,000 to 450,000 clones; less than 85% occur once, and the top ten carry approximately 3.7%. The sample was peripheral blood. The receptors come from a woman between 18 and 29 years old with acute or convalescent COVID-19. CDR3s include the opening cysteine and the closing phenylalanine or tryptophan. D genes are given only for firm matches. Clone size is given for some rows only: seen once, a few or many times, or a class if the clone is expanded.

v_call	clone_size	j_call	d_call	cdr3_nt	cdr3_aa
TRBV27	-	TRBJ2-7	TRBD1	TGTGCCAGCAGTTTGACAGGGCCCTATCACGAGCAGTACTTC	CASSLTGPYHEQYF
TRBV13	-	TRBJ1-6	TRBD1	TGTGCCAGCAGCTTAAGGGACAGGGCAAATTCACCCCTCCACTTT	CASSLRDRANSPLHF
TRBV5-1	-	TRBJ2-2	TRBD2	TGCGCCAGCAGCGAGGGGACTAGCGGGGGGAACACCGGGGAGCTGTTTTTT	CASSEGTSGGNTGELFF
TRBV19	-	TRBJ1-1	-	TGTGCCAGTAGTTCCCAGGCGGGCACTGAAGCTTTCTTT	CASSSQAGTEAFF
TRBV6-5	-	TRBJ2-2	-	TGTGCCAGCAGTCTTATCTCCGAGGCCGGGGAGCTGTTTTTT	CASSLISEAGELFF
TRBV9	-	TRBJ1-2	TRBD1	TGTGCCAGCAGCGACAGGGGAAACTATGGCTACACCTTC	CASSDRGNYGYTF
TRBV11-3	-	TRBJ2-7	-	TGTGCCAGCAGCTTAAGTTCTGACTCAAGCTCCTACGAGCAGTACTTC	CASSLSSDSSSYEQYF
TRBV2	few	TRBJ1-1	-	TGTGCCAGCAGTGAGTTAAGGACGGGGACTGAAGCTTTCTTT	CASSELRTGTEAFF
TRBV5-1	-	TRBJ2-1	TRBD2	TGCGCCAGCAGCCGAGGTAAGCGGGAGGGCCAAGAGCAGTTCTTC	CASSRGKREGQEQFF
TRBV11-2	-	TRBJ2-7	TRBD2	TGTGCCAGCAGCTTCTACGCTAGCGGGAGTTATCACTACGAGCAGTACTTC	CASSFYASGSYHYEQYF
TRBV2	-	TRBJ2-2	TRBD1	TGTGCCAGCATAACGAATCAGGGGGCTTCCGGGGAGCTGTTTTTT	CASITNQGASGELFF
TRBV13	-	TRBJ2-1	TRBD1	TGTGCCAGCAGAGACTATGGGGACAGCAGCTCCTACAATGAGCAGTTCTTC	CASRDYGDSSSYNEQFF
TRBV9	-	TRBJ1-2	-	TGTGCCAGCAGCGTAGAATCTAGGGGTCCTGGCTACACCTTC	CASSVESRGPGYTF
TRBV14	-	TRBJ2-3	-	TGTGCCAGCAGCCAAGGGGGACAACTCACAGATACGCAGTATTTT	CASSQGGQLTDTQYF
TRBV27	-	TRBJ1-1	TRBD1	TGTGCCAGCAGTTTGACGGACAGGGTGAACACTGAAGCTTTCTTT	CASSLTDRVNTEAFF
TRBV19	-	TRBJ2-3	-	TGTGCCAGTAGTATAGGTTCCCTTGACTTGGCTCCCTCATCAGATACGCAGTATTTT	CASSIGSLDLAPSSDTQYF
TRBV19	once	TRBJ1-6	TRBD1	TGTGCCAGTAGTATGAGTGGGACAGGGGATTCACCCCTCCACTTT	CASSMSGTGDSPLHF
TRBV5-6	few	TRBJ1-2	TRBD1	TGTGCCAGCAGCCTCACTCCGACAGGGCAAAATGGCTACACCTTC	CASSLTPTGQNGYTF
TRBV5-5	-	TRBJ1-2	TRBD1	TGTGCCAGCGGACAGGGTTCAGGCTACACCTTC	CASGQGSGYTF
TRBV28	-	TRBJ1-3	TRBD1	TGTGCCAGCAGTACGGACAGGGCCCTCTCTGGAAACACCATATATTTT	CASSTDRALSGNTIYF
TRBV27	-	TRBJ1-1	-	TGTGCCAGCAGTTACGAAGACAGCTACACTGAAGCTTTCTTT	CASSYEDSYTEAFF
TRBV27	-	TRBJ2-5	TRBD2	TGTGCCAGCAGTTTTGGTAGCGGGGGAGAGACCCAGTACTTC	CASSFGSGGETQYF